Presented here are 8 T cell receptor beta chains from one specimen sequenced in a study of CD8 T cells in Susac syndrome. An amount of RNA that ranged from roughly 0.5 to 1 ug was reverse transcribed with random hexamers. TCRdb redid the calling of the immunoSEQ multiplex PCR reads with MiXCR, one entry per CDR3 protein. Of approximately 210,000 distinct CDR3 sequences in the sample, around 93% were seen once. The specimen sequenced was CD4+ T cells from PBMCs. The receptors were gathered from a human donor with Susac syndrome.

This chain joins TRBV5-1 and TRBJ2-5; D assignment may be TRBD1 or TRBD2 (6 bases each). This CDR3 is 17 amino acids long. Trimming stripped 0 bases from V and 8 bases from J, with 23 bases between. Germline loops: CDR1 SGHRS, CDR2 YFSETQ. CDR3 coding DNA: TGCGCCAGCAGCTTGGGAACTCTACGGGGGCTCCCAAGTACCCAGTACTTC. Translated, it gives CASSLGTLRGLPSTQYF.

The rearrangement joins TRBV20-1 to TRBJ1-4, with 8 bases identical to TRBD1. The V gene end was trimmed by 4 bases and the J gene end by 2 bases; junction bases not matched to a gene: 6. The CDR3 spans 15 residues. CDR1 DFQATT and CDR2 SNEGSKA come from the germline V gene (reference sequence). The CDR3 coding sequence is TGCAGTGCTAAGGACAGGGTTTCGACTAATGAAAAACTGTTTTTT. This encodes CSAKDRVSTNEKLFF.

The genes are TRBV28 and TRBJ2-5; D possibly corresponds to TRBD1 (6 bases). The CDR3 contains 14 residues. CDR1 and CDR2 from the germline V gene are MDHEN and SYDVKM. V was pared by 3 bases and J by 1 base, with 9 bases between. CDR3 coding DNA: TGTGCCAGCAGTTTGATAGGGGGCCAAGAGACCCAGTACTTC. Its translation is CASSLIGGQETQYF.

This chain links TRBV6-2 or TRBV6-3 with TRBJ2-3, with TRBD1 matching over 7 bases. V lost 2 bases, J lost 0 bases, and 8 bases stayed unmatched. The CDR3 covers 17 residues. Germline V gene data show CDR1 as MNHEY and CDR2 as SVGEGT. CDR3 DNA sequence: TGTGCCAGCAGTTACCCCTCCACAGGGGAAAGCACAGATACGCAGTATTTT. It codes for CASSYPSTGESTDTQYF.

This rearrangement joins TRBV19 to TRBJ2-1; 12 nucleotides align to TRBD1. The CDR3 covers 15 residues. The trim removed 3 bases at V and 7 bases at J, leaving 4 bases unmatched. CDR1 and CDR2 from the germline V gene are LNHDA and SQIVND (reference sequence). The CDR3: CASSIWDRGQNEQFF. In DNA, the CDR3 is TGTGCCAGTAGTATTTGGGACAGGGGGCAGAATGAGCAGTTCTTC.

The chain employs TRBV4-3 and TRBJ2-2; 8 positions match TRBD1. Losses at the gene ends were 0 bases for V and 2 bases for J; bases not matched to a gene: 2. This CDR3 is built from 16 residues. Germline lookup yields CDR1 LGHNA and CDR2 YSLEER. In DNA, the CDR3 is TGCGCCAGCAGCCAAGACGGACAGGGTAACACCGGGGAGCTGTTTTTT. This gives the protein CASSQDGQGNTGELFF.

Regarding this clonotype: At one of its ends the junction is not consistent with the germline gene, which may arise from a read error. The chain joins TRBV5-6 to TRBJ2-3; 13 bases map to TRBD2. The CDR3 extends over 12 amino acids. Germline loops: CDR1 SGHDT, CDR2 YYEEEE. The CDR3 is CASSRLGLAGNF. Here the CDR3 DNA reads TGTGCCAGCAGCCGCCTGGGACTAGCGGGGAATTTT.

The count of this clonotype is one. In DNA form, the CDR3 reads TGTGCCAGCACCAAGGACAGGGGGCTTGAAGCTTTCTTT. Its translation is CASTKDRGLEAFF. The V and J genes are TRBV2 and TRBJ1-1; TRBD1 agrees at 11 bases. CDR3 length equals 13 residues. CDR1 and CDR2 (germline): SNHLY, FYNNEI. With 7 bases clipped from V and 7 bases from J, the junction kept 5 bases outside the gene matches. Combining the CDR3 with reference TRBV2 and TRBJ1-1 gives the whole variable domain EPEVTQTPSHQVTQMGQEVILRCVPISNHLYFYWYRQILGQKVEFLVSFYNNEISEKSEIFDDQFSVERPDGSNFTLKIRSTKLEDSAMYFCASTKDRGLEAFFGQGTRLTVV.